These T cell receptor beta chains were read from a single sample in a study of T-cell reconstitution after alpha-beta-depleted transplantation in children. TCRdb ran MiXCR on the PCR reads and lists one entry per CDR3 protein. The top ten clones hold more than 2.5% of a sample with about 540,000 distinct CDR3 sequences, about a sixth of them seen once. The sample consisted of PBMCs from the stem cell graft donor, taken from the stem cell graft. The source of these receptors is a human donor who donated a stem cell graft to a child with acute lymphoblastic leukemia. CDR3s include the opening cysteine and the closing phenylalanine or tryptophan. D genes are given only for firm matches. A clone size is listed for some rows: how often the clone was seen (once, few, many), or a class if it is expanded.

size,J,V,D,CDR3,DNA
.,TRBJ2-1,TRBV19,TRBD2,CASSIVGLPYNEQFF,TGTGCCAGTAGTATTGTGGGACTACCTTACAATGAGCAGTTCTTC
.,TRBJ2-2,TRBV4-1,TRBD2,CASYAGRRSGRADTGELFF,TGCGCCAGCTACGCAGGACGAAGAAGCGGGAGGGCCGACACCGGGGAGCTGTTTTTT
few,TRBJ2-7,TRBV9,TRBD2,CASSGSSGRAYEQYF,TGTGCCAGCAGCGGTTCTAGCGGGAGGGCTTACGAGCAGTACTTC
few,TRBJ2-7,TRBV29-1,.,CSVEDRRYGSEQYF,TGCAGCGTTGAAGATCGGAGGTACGGTAGCGAGCAGTACTTC
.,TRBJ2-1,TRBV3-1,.,CASSPTVSYNEQFF,TGTGCCAGCAGCCCCACGGTCTCCTACAATGAGCAGTTCTTC
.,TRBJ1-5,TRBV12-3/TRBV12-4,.,CASSVGWPQHF,TGTGCCAGCAGCGTCGGCTGGCCCCAGCATTTT
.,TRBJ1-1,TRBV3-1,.,CASSQAPGGAFF,TGTGCCAGCAGCCAAGCCCCCGGGGGAGCTTTCTTT
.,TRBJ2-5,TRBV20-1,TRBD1,CSADRQGDVETQYF,TGCAGTGCCGATCGACAGGGGGATGTGGAGACCCAGTACTTC
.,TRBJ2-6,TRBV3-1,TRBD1,CASRHRDRFYSGANVLTF,TGTGCCAGCAGACACCGGGACAGGTTTTACTCTGGGGCCAACGTCCTGACTTTC
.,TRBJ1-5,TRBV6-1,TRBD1,CASSRRGEGANQPQHF,TGTGCCAGCAGCCGAAGGGGGGAGGGGGCCAATCAGCCCCAGCATTTT
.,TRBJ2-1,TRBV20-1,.,CSAPPGVYNEQFF,TGCAGTGCTCCACCCGGGGTCTACAATGAGCAGTTCTTC
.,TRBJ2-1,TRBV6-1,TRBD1,CATLDRAPYNEQFF,TGTGCCACTTTGGACAGGGCACCCTACAATGAGCAGTTCTTC
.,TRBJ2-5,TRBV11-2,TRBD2,CASSLIAGNGQETQYF,TGTGCCAGCAGCTTGATAGCGGGAAATGGCCAAGAGACCCAGTACTTC
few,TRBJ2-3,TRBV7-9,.,CASSSTVDTQYF,TGTGCCAGCAGCTCGACAGTTGATACGCAGTATTTT
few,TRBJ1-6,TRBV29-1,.,CSVRSSYNSPLHF,TGCAGCGTGCGGAGCTCCTATAATTCACCCCTCCACTTT
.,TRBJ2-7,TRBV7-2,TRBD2,CASSSKREGYSYEQYF,TGTGCCAGCAGCTCTAAGCGGGAGGGCTACTCCTACGAGCAGTACTTC
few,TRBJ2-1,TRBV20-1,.,CSLPASSYNEQFF,TGCAGTCTTCCGGCTAGCTCCTACAATGAGCAGTTCTTC
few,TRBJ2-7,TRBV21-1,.,CASRRTASGREDEQYF,TGTGCCAGCAGGAGAACGGCTAGCGGGAGAGAGGACGAGCAGTACTTC
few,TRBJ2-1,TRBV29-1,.,CSVDRQGTGNEQFF,TGCAGCGTTGATAGGCAGGGGACGGGCAATGAGCAGTTCTTC
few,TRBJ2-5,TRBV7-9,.,CASSAKDSGTQYF,TGTGCCAGCAGCGCCAAGGACTCCGGGACCCAGTACTTC
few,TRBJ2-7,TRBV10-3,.,CAISDPGLPSYEQYF,TGTGCCATCAGTGACCCCGGGCTGCCCTCCTACGAGCAGTACTTC
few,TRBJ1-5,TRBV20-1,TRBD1,CSARDADRSGQPQHF,TGCAGTGCTAGAGACGCGGACAGGTCCGGTCAGCCCCAGCATTTT
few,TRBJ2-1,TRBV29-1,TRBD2,CSVDSGSRNEQFF,TGCAGCGTTGACAGCGGGAGTAGGAATGAGCAGTTCTTC
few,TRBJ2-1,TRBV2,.,CASRAGPGLYNEQFF,TGTGCCAGCAGGGCGGGACCGGGCCTATACAATGAGCAGTTCTTC
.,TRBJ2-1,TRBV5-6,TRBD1,CASSRTGGVEQFF,TGTGCCAGCAGCCGCACAGGGGGCGTTGAGCAGTTCTTC
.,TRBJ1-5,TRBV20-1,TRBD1,CSAREGDRETQPQHF,TGCAGTGCTAGAGAAGGGGACAGGGAGACGCAGCCCCAGCATTTT
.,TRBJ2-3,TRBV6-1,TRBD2,CASSQGLAGSDTQYF,TGTGCCAGCAGTCAGGGACTAGCGGGATCAGATACGCAGTATTTT
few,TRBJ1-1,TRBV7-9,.,CASSPENTEAFF,TGTGCCAGCAGCCCCGAGAACACTGAAGCTTTCTTT
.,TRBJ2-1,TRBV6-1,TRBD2,CASSEIQGTTNEQFF,TGTGCCAGCAGTGAAATACAAGGGACTACCAATGAGCAGTTCTTC
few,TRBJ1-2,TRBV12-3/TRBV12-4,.,CASSTRVGGGYTF,TGTGCCAGCAGCACCCGGGTGGGAGGTGGCTACACCTTC
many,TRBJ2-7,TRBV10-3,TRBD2,CAISESYKASGRWRADEQYF,TGTGCCATCAGTGAGTCTTATAAGGCTAGCGGGAGGTGGCGGGCAGACGAGCAGTACTTC
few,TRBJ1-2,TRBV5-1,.,CASSLGTVDYGYTF,TGCGCCAGCAGCTTGGGGACAGTCGACTATGGCTACACCTTC
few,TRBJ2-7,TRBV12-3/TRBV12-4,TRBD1,CASSLEGQGSLEQYF,TGTGCCAGCAGTTTAGAGGGACAGGGTAGTCTCGAGCAGTACTTC
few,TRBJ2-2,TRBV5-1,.,CASSLWSANTGELFF,TGCGCCAGCAGCTTGTGGAGCGCGAACACCGGGGAGCTGTTTTTT
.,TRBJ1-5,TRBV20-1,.,CSARPAGSAQPQHF,TGCAGTGCTAGGCCCGCAGGGAGCGCACAGCCCCAGCATTTT
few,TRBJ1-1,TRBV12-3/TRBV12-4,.,CASSPLVLGDTEAFF,TGTGCCAGCAGTCCCCTGGTTCTCGGGGACACTGAAGCTTTCTTT
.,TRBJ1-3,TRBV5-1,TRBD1,CASSLGQGFSGNTIYF,TGCGCCAGCAGCTTGGGACAGGGTTTCTCTGGAAACACCATATATTTT
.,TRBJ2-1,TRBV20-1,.,CSARDIDNEQFF,TGCAGTGCACGGGACATAGACAATGAGCAGTTCTTC
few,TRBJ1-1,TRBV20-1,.,CSASDPNSNTEAFF,TGCAGTGCTAGCGATCCGAACAGTAACACTGAAGCTTTCTTT
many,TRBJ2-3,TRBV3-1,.,CASSRSDTQYF,TGTGCCAGCAGCCGGTCAGATACGCAGTATTTT
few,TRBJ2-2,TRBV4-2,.,CASSQALERTGELFF,TGTGCCAGCAGCCAAGCCCTCGAGCGCACCGGGGAGCTGTTTTTT